This T cell receptor beta chain was profiled in a study of OX40 agonist ivuxolimab in advanced cancers. Broader study findings: Averaged across samples, CD8+ T cells carried more expanded clones than CD4+ did. Partial responders at 0.1-3.0 mg/kg had among the lowest clonal expansion.

A history of autoimmune disease or systemic immunosuppression excluded patients. Blood samples were obtained at baseline, cycle 4 day 1, and cycle 7 day 1. As concerns this clone: The antigen remains undetermined.

Sequencing was performed with immunoSEQ multiplex PCR; in TCRdb, only in-frame clones are kept and a portion is missing. The sample has some 41,000 clones; approximately 90% are singletons. Specimen: CD4+ or CD8+ T cells sorted from blood, collected in a trial of the OX40 agonist ivuxolimab. This sequence was found in an adult with an advanced solid tumor such as melanoma, head and neck, liver or kidney cancer.

Here the CDR3 reads CASSYDFYSQETQYF. The CDR3 DNA reads TGTGCCAGCAGTTACGACTTCTACAGCCAAGAGACCCAGTACTTC. This chain joins TRBV6-5 and TRBJ2-5, with D unclear. CDR1 and CDR2 from the germline V gene are MNHEY and SVGAGI. V lost 2 bases, J lost 1 base, and 11 bases lay in between. The CDR3 consists of 15 residues.